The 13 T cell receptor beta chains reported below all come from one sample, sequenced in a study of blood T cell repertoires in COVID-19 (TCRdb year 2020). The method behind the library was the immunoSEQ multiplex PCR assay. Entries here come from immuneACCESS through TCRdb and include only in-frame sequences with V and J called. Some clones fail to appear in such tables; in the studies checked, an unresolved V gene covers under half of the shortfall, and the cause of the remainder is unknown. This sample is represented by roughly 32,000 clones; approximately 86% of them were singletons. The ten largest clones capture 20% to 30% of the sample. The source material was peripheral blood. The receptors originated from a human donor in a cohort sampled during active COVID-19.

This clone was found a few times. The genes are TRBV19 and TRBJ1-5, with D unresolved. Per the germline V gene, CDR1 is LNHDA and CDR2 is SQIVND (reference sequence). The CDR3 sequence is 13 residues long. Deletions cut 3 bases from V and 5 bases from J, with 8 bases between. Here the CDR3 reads CASSIPEYQPQHF. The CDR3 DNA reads TGTGCCAGTAGTATTCCCGAGTATCAGCCCCAGCATTTT.

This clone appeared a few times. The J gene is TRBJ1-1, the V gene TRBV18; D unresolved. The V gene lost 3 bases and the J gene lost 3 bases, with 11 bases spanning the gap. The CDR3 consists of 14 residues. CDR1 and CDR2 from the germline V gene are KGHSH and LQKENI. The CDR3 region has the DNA TGTGCCAGCTCACCGAGCAGGTATTACACTGAAGCTTTCTTT. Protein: CASSPSRYYTEAFF.

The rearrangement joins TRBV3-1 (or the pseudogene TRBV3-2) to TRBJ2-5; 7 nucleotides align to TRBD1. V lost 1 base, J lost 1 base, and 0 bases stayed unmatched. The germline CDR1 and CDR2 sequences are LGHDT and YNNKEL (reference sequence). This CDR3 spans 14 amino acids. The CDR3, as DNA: TGTGCCAGCAGCCAAGGGACAGGCCAAGAGACCCAGTACTTC. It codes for CASSQGTGQETQYF.

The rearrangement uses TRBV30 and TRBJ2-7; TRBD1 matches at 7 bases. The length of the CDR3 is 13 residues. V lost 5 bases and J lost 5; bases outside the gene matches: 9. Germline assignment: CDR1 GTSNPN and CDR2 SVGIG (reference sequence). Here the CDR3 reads CAWAVQGTDEQYF. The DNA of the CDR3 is TGTGCCTGGGCGGTACAGGGGACCGACGAGCAGTACTTC.

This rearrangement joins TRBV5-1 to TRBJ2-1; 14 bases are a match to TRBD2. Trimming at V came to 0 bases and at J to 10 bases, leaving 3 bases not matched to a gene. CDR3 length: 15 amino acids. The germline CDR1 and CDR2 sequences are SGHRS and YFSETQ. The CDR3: CASSLGTSGGREQFF. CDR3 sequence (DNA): TGCGCCAGCAGCTTGGGGACTAGCGGGGGGAGGGAGCAGTTCTTC.

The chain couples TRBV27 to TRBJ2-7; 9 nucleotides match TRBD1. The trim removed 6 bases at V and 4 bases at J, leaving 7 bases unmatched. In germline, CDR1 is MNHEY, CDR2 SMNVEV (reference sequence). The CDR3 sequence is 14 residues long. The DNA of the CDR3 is TGTGCCAGCAGCCTGGACAGGGGCCGGTACGAGCAGTACTTC. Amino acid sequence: CASSLDRGRYEQYF.

The CDR3: CAWSVLIEQYF. CDR3 nucleotide sequence: TGTGCCTGGAGTGTACTAATAGAGCAGTACTTC. The chain joins TRBV30 to TRBJ2-7; unclear D gene. This CDR3 has 11 residues. Germline loops: CDR1 GTSNPN, CDR2 SVGIG (reference sequence). V lost 0 bases and J 7 bases, leaving 7 bases between the germline ends.

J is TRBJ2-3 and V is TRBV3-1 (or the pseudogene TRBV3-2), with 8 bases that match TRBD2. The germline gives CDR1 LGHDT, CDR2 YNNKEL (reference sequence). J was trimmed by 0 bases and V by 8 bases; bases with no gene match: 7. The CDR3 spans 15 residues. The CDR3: CASARAGVSTDTQYF. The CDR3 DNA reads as TGTGCCAGCGCACGAGCGGGGGTAAGCACAGATACGCAGTATTTT.

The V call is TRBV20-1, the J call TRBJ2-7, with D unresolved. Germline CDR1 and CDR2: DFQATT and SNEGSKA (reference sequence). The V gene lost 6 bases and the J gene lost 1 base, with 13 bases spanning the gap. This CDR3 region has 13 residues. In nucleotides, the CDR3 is TGCAGTGCCAGTGCGTGGAGATCCTACGAGCAGTACTTC. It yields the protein CSASAWRSYEQYF.

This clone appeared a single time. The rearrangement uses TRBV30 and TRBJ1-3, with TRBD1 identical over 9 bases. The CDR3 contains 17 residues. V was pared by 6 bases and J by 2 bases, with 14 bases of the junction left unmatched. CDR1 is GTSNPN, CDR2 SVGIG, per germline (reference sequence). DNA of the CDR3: TGTGCCTGTAAGGCCCCGGCCGGGACAGGGCCTGGAAACACCATATATTTT. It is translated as CACKAPAGTGPGNTIYF.

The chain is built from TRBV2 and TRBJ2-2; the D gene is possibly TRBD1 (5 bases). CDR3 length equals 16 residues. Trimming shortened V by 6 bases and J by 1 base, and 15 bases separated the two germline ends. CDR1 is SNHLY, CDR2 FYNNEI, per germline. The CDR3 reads CASRQLQGRNTGELFF. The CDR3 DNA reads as TGTGCCAGCAGACAGCTTCAGGGCCGGAACACCGGGGAGCTGTTTTTT.

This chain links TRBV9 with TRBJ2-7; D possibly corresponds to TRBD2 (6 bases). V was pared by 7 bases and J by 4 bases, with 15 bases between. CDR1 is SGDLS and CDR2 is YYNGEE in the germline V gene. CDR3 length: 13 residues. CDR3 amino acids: CASGGVRSYEQYF. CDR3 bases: TGTGCCAGCGGCGGGGTCAGGTCTTACGAGCAGTACTTC.

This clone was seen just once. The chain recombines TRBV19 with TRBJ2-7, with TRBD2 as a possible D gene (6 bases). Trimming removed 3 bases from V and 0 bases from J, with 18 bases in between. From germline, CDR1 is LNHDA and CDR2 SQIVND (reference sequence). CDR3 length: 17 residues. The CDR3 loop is CASSIRVPSDYSYEQYF. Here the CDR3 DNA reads TGTGCCAGTAGTATTAGGGTTCCGTCGGACTACTCCTACGAGCAGTACTTC. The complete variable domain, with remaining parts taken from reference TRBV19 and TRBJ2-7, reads DGGITQSPKYLFRKEGQNVTLSCEQNLNHDAMYWYRQDPGQGLRLIYYSQIVNDFQKGDIAEGYSVSREKKESFPLTVTSAQKNPTAFYLCASSIRVPSDYSYEQYFGPGTRLTVT.